This TCR beta chain stems from a study of cytomegalovirus exposure and HLA in healthy donors. This CDR3 is built from 15 residues. The V and J ends lost 1 base and 3 bases respectively, with 13 bases between them. From germline, CDR1 is SGHVS and CDR2 FQNEAQ. The PCR ran on 60 Vbeta and 13 Jbeta primers. Method: immunoSEQ multiplex PCR; TCRdb's copy keeps in-frame clones and lacks some. The data show under 150,000 clones, with around three quarters seen just once and approximately 4% held by the top ten. V is TRBV7-8 and J is TRBJ2-7; the D is unclear. The sequencing input was PBMCs. The receptor's source is a man aged 30-40 years in good health and CMV-seropositive. The CDR3 bases are TGTGCCAGCAGCTTAGGACTCTCGGCAATCTACGAGCAGTACTTC. Translated, it gives CASSLGLSAIYEQYF.